Sequencing of this T cell receptor (beta chain) was carried out in a study of shared clonotypes between healthy human individuals. The study, taken as a whole, reports: Researchers found naive subsets generally carried larger estimated richness than memory subsets.

CDR1 is SNHLY, CDR2 FYNNEI, per germline. V gave up 8 bases and J gave up 0 bases, with 14 bases separating them. The CDR3 totals 15 residues. Only CD45RO-negative cells positively selected for CCR7 counted as naive CD8 cells, so terminally differentiated effector memory CD45RA+ cells were excluded. Data came from immunoSEQ multiplex PCR; TCRdb stores just in-frame clones and leaves some out. The table lists 750,000 to 1,000,000 clones, approximately 92% of them singletons. A word on this clone: Its antigen is unidentified.

The sample comprised naive CD8+ T cells sorted from blood. The chain is built from TRBV2 and TRBJ1-3; D ambiguous. The TCR sequence derives from a young man in good health. CDR3 in amino acids: CASFERTNSGNTIYF. DNA for the CDR3: TGTGCCAGCTTTGAGAGGACTAACTCTGGAAACACCATATATTTT.